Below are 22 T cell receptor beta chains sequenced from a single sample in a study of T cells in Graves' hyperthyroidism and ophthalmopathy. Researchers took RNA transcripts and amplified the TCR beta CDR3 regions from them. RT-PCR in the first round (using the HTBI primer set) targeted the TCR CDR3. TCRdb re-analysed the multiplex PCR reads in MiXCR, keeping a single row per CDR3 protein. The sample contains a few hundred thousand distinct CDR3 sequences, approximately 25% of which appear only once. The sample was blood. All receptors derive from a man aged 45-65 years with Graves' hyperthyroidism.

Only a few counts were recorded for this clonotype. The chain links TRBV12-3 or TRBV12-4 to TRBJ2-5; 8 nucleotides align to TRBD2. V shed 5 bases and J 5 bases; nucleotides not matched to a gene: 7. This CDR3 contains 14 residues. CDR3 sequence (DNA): TGTGCCAGCAGTCCAAGCGGGAGTGGGGAGACCCAGTACTTC. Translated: CASSPSGSGETQYF.

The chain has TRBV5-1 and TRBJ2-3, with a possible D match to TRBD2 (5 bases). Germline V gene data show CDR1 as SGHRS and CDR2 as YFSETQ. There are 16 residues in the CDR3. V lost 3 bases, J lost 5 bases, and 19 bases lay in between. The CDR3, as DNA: TGCGCCAGCAGCTCAAAACGGACGGCTGCGGGAGATACGCAGTATTTT. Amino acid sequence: CASSSKRTAAGDTQYF.

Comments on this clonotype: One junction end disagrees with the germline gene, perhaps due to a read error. The CDR3: CASRLGRDNTGEPFF. Written as DNA, the CDR3 is TGTGCCAGCAGACTGGGCAGGGATAACACCGGGGAGCCGTTTTTT. V usage is TRBV7-9 and J usage is TRBJ2-2, with D perhaps being TRBD1 or TRBD2 (5 bases each). The germline V gene has CDR1 SEHNR and CDR2 FQNEAQ (reference sequence). The CDR3 covers 15 residues.

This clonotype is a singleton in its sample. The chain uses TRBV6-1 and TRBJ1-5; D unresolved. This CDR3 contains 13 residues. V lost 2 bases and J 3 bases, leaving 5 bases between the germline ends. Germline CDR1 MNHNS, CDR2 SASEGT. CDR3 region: CASSEYVNQPQHF. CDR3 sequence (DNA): TGTGCCAGCAGTGAATACGTCAATCAGCCCCAGCATTTT.

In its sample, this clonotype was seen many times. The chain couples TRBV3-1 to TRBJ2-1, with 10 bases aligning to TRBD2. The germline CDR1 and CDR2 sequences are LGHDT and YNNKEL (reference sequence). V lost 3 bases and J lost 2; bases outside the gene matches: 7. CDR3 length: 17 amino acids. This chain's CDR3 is CASSQATSGVTYNEQFF. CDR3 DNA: TGTGCCAGCAGCCAGGCTACTAGCGGGGTTACCTACAATGAGCAGTTCTTC.

The CDR3 here is CATQEPGQPNNEQYF. The CDR3 DNA reads as TGTGCCACCCAGGAACCGGGACAGCCGAACAATGAGCAGTACTTC. This chain links TRBV24-1 with TRBJ2-7; 7 nucleotides line up with TRBD1. After removal of 9 bases from V and 7 bases from J, the junction contained 17 bases not matched to a gene. CDR1 and CDR2 from the germline V gene are KGHDR and SFDVKD. The CDR3 has 15 amino acids.

CDR3 protein: CSARPVGNTEAFF. CDR3 DNA: TGCAGTGCTAGGCCAGTGGGGAACACTGAAGCTTTCTTT. The chain couples TRBV20-1 to TRBJ1-1; D remains unclear. The CDR3 has 13 amino acids. Trimming cost V 3 bases and J 1 base, with 9 bases left between them. Germline V gene data show CDR1 as DFQATT and CDR2 as SNEGSKA (reference sequence).

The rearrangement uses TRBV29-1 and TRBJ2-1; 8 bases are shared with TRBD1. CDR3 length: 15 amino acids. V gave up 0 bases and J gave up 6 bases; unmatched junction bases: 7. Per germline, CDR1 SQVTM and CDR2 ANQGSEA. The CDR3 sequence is CSVEEGQGAPNEQFF. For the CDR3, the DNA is TGCAGCGTTGAAGAAGGGCAGGGGGCGCCCAATGAGCAGTTCTTC.

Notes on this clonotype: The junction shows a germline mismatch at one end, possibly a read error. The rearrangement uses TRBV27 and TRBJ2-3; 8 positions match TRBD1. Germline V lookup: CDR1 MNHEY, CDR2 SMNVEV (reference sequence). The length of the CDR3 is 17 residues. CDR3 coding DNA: TGCGCCAGCAGCCGATCAGGGGGCTGGCTGAACACAGATACGCAGTATTTT. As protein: CASSRSGGWLNTDTQYF.

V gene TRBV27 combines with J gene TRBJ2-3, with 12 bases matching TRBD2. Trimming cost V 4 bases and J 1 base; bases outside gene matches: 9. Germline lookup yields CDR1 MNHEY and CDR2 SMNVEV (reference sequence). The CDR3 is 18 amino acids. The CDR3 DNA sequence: TGTGCCAGCAGTTCCAGACTAGCGGGAGCAGTGGGCACAGATACGCAGTATTTT. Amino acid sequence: CASSSRLAGAVGTDTQYF.

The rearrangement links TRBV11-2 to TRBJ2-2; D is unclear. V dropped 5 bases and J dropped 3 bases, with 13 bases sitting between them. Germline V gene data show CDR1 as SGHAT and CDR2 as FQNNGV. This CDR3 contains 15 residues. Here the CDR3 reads CASSPIKGDTGELFF. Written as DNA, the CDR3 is TGTGCCAGCAGCCCCATAAAGGGTGACACCGGGGAGCTGTTTTTT.

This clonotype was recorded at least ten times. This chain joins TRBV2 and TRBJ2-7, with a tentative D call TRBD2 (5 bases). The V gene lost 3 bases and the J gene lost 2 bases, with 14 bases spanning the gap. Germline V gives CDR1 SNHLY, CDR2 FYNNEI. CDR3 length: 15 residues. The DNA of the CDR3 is TGTGCCAGCAGTGATGGTGGAGGTCCGCCCTACGAGCAGTACTTC. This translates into CASSDGGGPPYEQYF. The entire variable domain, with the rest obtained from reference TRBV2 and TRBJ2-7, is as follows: EPEVTQTPSHQVTQMGQEVILRCVPISNHLYFYWYRQILGQKVEFLVSFYNNEISEKSEIFDDQFSVERPDGSNFTLKIRSTKLEDSAMYFCASSDGGGPPYEQYFGPGTRLTVT.

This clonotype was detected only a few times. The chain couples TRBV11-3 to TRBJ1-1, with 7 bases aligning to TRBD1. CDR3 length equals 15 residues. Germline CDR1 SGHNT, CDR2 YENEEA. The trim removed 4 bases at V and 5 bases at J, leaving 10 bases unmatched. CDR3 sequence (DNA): TGTGCCAGCAGCTCAGGGGGACATAAATCGACTGAAGCTTTCTTT. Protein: CASSSGGHKSTEAFF. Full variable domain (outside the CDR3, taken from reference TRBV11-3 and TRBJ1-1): EAGVVQSPRYKIIEKKQPVAFWCNPISGHNTLYWYLQNLGQGPELLIRYENEEAVDDSQLPKDRFSAERLKGVDSTLKIQPAELGDSAVYLCASSSGGHKSTEAFFGQGTRLTVV.

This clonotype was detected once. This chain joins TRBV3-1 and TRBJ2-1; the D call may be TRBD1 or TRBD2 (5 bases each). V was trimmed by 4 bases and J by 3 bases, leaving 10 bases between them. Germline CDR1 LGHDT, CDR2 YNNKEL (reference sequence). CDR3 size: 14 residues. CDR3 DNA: TGTGCCAGCAGCCTAGGGACGGACTACAATGAGCAGTTCTTC. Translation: CASSLGTDYNEQFF.

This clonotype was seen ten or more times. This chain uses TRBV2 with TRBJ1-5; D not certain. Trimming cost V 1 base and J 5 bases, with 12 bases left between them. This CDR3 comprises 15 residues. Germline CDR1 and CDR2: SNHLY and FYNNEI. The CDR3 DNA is TGTGCCAGCAGTGAAGGCCGGTCGTTATATCAGCCCCAGCATTTT. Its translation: CASSEGRSLYQPQHF.

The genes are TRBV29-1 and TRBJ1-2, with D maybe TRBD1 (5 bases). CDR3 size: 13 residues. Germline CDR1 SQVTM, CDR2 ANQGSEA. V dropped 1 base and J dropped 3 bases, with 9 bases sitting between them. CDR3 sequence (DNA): TGCAGCGTTGAAGGGGGAGGGGACTATGGCTACACCTTC. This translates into CSVEGGGDYGYTF.

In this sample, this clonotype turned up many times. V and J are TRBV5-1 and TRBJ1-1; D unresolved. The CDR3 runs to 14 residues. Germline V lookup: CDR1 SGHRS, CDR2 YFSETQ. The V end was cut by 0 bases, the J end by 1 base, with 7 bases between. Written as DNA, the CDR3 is TGCGCCAGCAGCTTGGAGCCGAGGAACACTGAAGCTTTCTTT. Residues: CASSLEPRNTEAFF.

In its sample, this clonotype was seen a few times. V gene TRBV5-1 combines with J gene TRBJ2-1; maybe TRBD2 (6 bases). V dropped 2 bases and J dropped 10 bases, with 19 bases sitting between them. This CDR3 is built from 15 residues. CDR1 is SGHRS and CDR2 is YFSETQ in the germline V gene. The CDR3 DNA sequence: TGCGCCAGCAGCTTTCGAGCGGGCCTAGCCGGGGAGCAGTTCTTC. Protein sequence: CASSFRAGLAGEQFF.

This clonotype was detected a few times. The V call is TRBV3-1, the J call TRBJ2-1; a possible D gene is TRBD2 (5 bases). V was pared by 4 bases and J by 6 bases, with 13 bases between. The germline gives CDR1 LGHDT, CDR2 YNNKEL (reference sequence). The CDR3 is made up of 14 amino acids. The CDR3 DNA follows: TGTGCCAGCAGCCGACGGGAAGGAGTCAATGAGCAGTTCTTC. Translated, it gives CASSRREGVNEQFF.

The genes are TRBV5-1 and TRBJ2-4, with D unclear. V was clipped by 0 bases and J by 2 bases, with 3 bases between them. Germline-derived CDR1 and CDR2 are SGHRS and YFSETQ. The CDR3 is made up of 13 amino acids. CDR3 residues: CASSLDPKNIQYF. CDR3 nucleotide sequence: TGCGCCAGCAGCTTGGACCCCAAAAACATTCAGTACTTC.

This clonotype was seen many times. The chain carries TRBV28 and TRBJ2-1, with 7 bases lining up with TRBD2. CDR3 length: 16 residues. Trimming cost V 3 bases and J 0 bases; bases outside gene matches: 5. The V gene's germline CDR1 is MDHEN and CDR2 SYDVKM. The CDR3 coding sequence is TGTGCCAGCAGTTTGGGGGGGAGGATCTCCTACAATGAGCAGTTCTTC. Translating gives CASSLGGRISYNEQFF.

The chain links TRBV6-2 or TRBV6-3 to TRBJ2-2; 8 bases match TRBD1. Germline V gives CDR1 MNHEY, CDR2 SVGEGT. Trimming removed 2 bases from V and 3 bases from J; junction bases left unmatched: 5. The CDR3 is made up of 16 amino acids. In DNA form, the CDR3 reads TGTGCCAGCAGTTACGGCAGGGGGCGGGACACCGGGGAGCTGTTTTTT. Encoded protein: CASSYGRGRDTGELFF.